This entry concerns a single TCR beta chain. In the original processing: Scientists estimated how many nucleated cells there were by amplifying reference gene primers. Assay: immunoSEQ multiplex PCR; the TCRdb copy retains only in-frame clones and omits some. Clonal size and the V and J genes are those of that table, whereas D and trimming came from the DNA. The table lists under 200,000 clones, roughly 81% of them singletons. The data derive from a study of blood T cell repertoires in COVID-19. Study-wide context: Italy, Spain and the United States were the sources of the convalescent and acute COVID-19 samples. Sources were T cells, B-cell-depleted T cells, or PBMCs; the material itself was cDNA or gDNA.

This CDR3 has 15 amino acids. The chain is built from TRBV21-1 and TRBJ2-7; the D call of TRBD1 is as the table states it, not checked on the DNA. TRBV21-1 is designated a pseudogene. This sequence originates from an elderly woman with acute or convalescent COVID-19. Sequences were obtained from peripheral blood. This CDR3 reads CASSKVIFSSEEQYF. The CDR3 DNA reads as TGTGCCAGCAGCAAAGTAATCTTCAGTTCTGAAGAGCAGTACTTC.